This T cell receptor beta chain was recovered during a study of neurological immune-mediated disorders. CDR3 length: 14 amino acids. The cDNA was synthesized by means of template-switch 5'RACE, which was carried out with 10-nucleotide random UMIs. TCRdb passed the 5' RACE reads through MiXCR, listing each CDR3 protein once. This sample has more than 30,000 distinct CDR3 sequences, with roughly 14% found just once. This clonotype has a count of ten or more. Stated time point: technical triplicate 2. The sequence was obtained from a female donor with HTLV-1-associated myelopathy (HAM/TSP). What was sequenced was CD4+ T cells from blood. The chain uses TRBV21-1 and TRBJ1-4; TRBD1, the D gene given by the table, was not confirmed from the DNA. TRBV21-1 is a listed pseudogene. The CDR3 nucleotides read TGTGCCAGCAGCACCGGGACAGTCCTCGAAAAACTGTTTTTT. Translation: CASSTGTVLEKLFF.